The source of this T cell receptor (beta chain) is a study of T cells in Graves' hyperthyroidism and ophthalmopathy (dated by TCRdb to the late 2010s). A note on the overall study: Peripheral blood was sampled at the time of initial diagnosis, prior to any treatment. TCR V-J signatures able to tell the groups apart were searched for in a discovery cohort of more than 90 patients, of whom 43 had Graves' ophthalmopathy and about 55 had stable Graves' hyperthyroidism. Prospective prediction of ophthalmopathy was tested in an independent validation cohort consisting of 18 to 20 hyperthyroidism patients and more than 15 patients who later progressed to ophthalmopathy. The 95 to 100 discovery patients were randomly split 7:3 into training and test sets. The study also compared thyroid tissue and blood T-cell repertoires from several Graves' hyperthyroidism patients. After blood sampling, hyperthyroidism patients were treated with methimazole at a starting dose of 30 mg daily, and ophthalmopathy patients were treated with high-dose intravenous methylprednisolone. The paper describes TCR Vbeta CDR3 sequencing of 140 or so peripheral blood samples, made up of some 40 ophthalmopathy patients, 70 to 75 hyperthyroidism patients and 17 progressor patients.

This clonotype has a count of ten or more. Its specific antigen is unknown. No much larger clonotype is one base removed from it; base qualities were not supplied. On the study overall, not on this receptor specifically: Most expanded thyroid clonotypes (frequency above 0.001) were also detected in blood, suggesting blood repertoires may reflect thyroid immune responses. Sample size was not statistically predetermined, and blinding of investigators to group allocation was not performed. A 13 V-J signature model separated ophthalmopathy from stable hyperthyroidism, with around 90% sensitivity and 81.08% specificity in cross-validation and 80%/75% in testing. In validation, the model predicted progression to ophthalmopathy a median of roughly 6.5 months before onset, with approximately 71% sensitivity and about 75% specificity.

Graves' hyperthyroidism was defined as stable when no progression to ophthalmopathy occurred over 18 months of follow-up. Hyperthyroidism patients were aged 18 to 65 years and newly diagnosed, with disease duration of less than 2 months. Exclusion was applied to patients with uncontrolled infections, other autoimmune diseases, pregnancy or lactation. Clinical symptoms, serum thyroxine and TRAb, thyroid ultrasound, and orbital computed tomography formed the basis for the diagnoses. Ficoll-Paque density gradient centrifugation was used to isolate PBMCs from under 11 ml of fresh peripheral blood. Total RNA was extracted using Trizol reagent, and RNA quality was assessed on an Agilent 2100 Bioanalyzer. The TCR beta CDR3 regions were amplified from the RNA transcripts. A first-round RT-PCR of the TCR CDR3 used the HTBI primer set with the Qiagen OneStep RT-PCR kit. A second multiplex PCR round built the libraries, followed by size selection and purification. The libraries were sequenced on an Illumina HiSeq2000 using paired-end 100 bp reads. For the original study's pipeline: Raw data were processed with SOAPnuke, discarding reads with adapters, uncalled bases, mean Phred below 15, or no exact constant-primer or identifier match. High-quality paired reads were merged using COPE v1.2.5, and each unique nucleotide sequence was defined as a clonotype. MiTCR v1.1 was used to align the clonotypes against IMGT TRBV, TRBD and TRBJ reference segments. The analysis was restricted to V-J combinations with a frequency above 0.0001, which together covered approximately 99% of the repertoires. The TCS score was defined as the ratio of F50 (clonal expansion) to E x V (chaos), calculated using BLOSUM62-based TCRdist between CDR3 peptides within each V-J. Welch's t-statistics and random forest reduced around 510 V-J features to fewer than 15, which were used in a naive Bayes classifier (R e1071). TCRdb reanalyzed the raw reads on its own, using fastp at Q25 for trimming and MiXCR for clone calling, and kept in-frame beta chains. Each record represents a unique CDR3 protein, reported with the most common genes and DNA among its rows. TCRdb, not the authors, supplied the V and J calls. Present in this sample are 600,000 or so distinct CDR3 sequences, 15% to 20% of which were seen just once. Approximately 3.8% of the sample lies in the top ten.

Sequencing input: blood. The TCR sequence derives from a woman in her twenties or thirties with Graves' hyperthyroidism.

The DNA sequence is given as TGTGCCAGCAGTTTAGTCAAGGGGGCTTTCGGGACTAGATTGGGGAATGAGCAGTTCTTC. It translates as CASSLVKGAFGTRLGNEQFF. The rearranged chain carries TRBV12-3 or TRBV12-4 and TRBJ2-1; the D gene is perhaps TRBD2, on 8 matching bases. A distance of 29 bases separates the germline ends of V and J, which lose 1 base and 7 bases respectively. From the cysteine up to the phenylalanine, the CDR3 has a length of 20 residues. CDR3 DNA only is kept here, 60 bases in frame from base 1.